The next 27 T cell receptor beta chains were all read from a single sample in a study of breast tumors, draining lymph nodes, adjacent tissues. Samples came from axillary lymph nodes draining the breast cancer. TCRdb processed the multiplex PCR reads anew with MiXCR; each CDR3 protein has one entry. This sample has 200,000 to 300,000 distinct CDR3 sequences, with 30% to 35% found just once. Input material: axillary lymph node tissue. The receptors shown here come from a female donor with breast cancer. Some clones in this sample may be carry-over from other donors' samples.

CDR3 region: CASSYRAGGDTQYF. For the CDR3, the DNA is TGTGCCAGCAGCTATCGGGCGGGAGGTGATACGCAGTATTTT. The V call is TRBV11-2, the J call TRBJ2-3; 8 nucleotides line up with TRBD2. The ends lost 4 bases at V and 6 bases at J; junction bases unmatched: 6. Germline V gives CDR1 SGHAT, CDR2 FQNNGV. The CDR3 is 14 amino acids. Complete variable domain (other parts from reference TRBV11-2 and TRBJ2-3): EAGVAQSPRYKIIEKRQSVAFWCNPISGHATLYWYQQILGQGPKLLIQFQNNGVVDDSQLPKDRFSAERLKGVDSTLKIQPAKLEDSAVYLCASSYRAGGDTQYFGPGTRLTVL.

A remark on this clonotype: This clone may be a read error of a much larger clone one base away. V is TRBV5-4 and J is TRBJ2-7; D could derive from TRBD1 or TRBD2 (5 bases each). This CDR3 spans 12 amino acids. CDR1 SGHNT and CDR2 YYREEE come from the germline V gene (reference sequence). V gave up 0 bases and J gave up 6 bases, with 7 bases separating them. CDR3 loop: CASSLVGAEQYF. CDR3 in DNA: TGTGCCAGCAGCTTGGTCGGGGCCGAGCAGTACTTC. Full variable domain (rest looked up from reference TRBV5-4 and TRBJ2-7): ETGVTQSPTHLIKTRGQQVTLRCSSQSGHNTVSWYQQALGQGPQFIFQYYREEENGRGNFPPRFSGLQFPNYSSELNVNALELDDSALYLCASSLVGAEQYFGPGTRLTVT.

This clonotype was observed a few times. V and J are TRBV6-5 and TRBJ2-6; D may be TRBD1 (6 bases). Germline values: CDR1 MNHEY, CDR2 SVGAGI. The V end was cut by 6 bases, the J end by 5 bases, with 17 bases between. The CDR3 contains 16 residues. The CDR3, as DNA: TGTGCCAGCAGGTTAGCAGGGGACCAGTGGGCCAACGTCCTGACTTTC. Translated: CASRLAGDQWANVLTF.

The chain recombines TRBV12-3 or TRBV12-4 with TRBJ1-2; D is possibly TRBD1 (5 bases). This CDR3 spans 12 amino acids. V shed 6 bases and J shed 4 bases, with 9 bases lying between them. This CDR3 is CASSPGLYGYTF. The CDR3 region has the DNA TGTGCCAGCAGCCCGGGGCTCTATGGCTACACCTTC.

This clonotype appeared a single time. The CDR3 nucleotides read TGTGCCAGCAGCCTAAAGCCGGGACTAGCGGGCAACACCATATATTTT. Its protein product is CASSLKPGLAGNTIYF. The genes are TRBV9 and TRBJ1-3, with D perhaps matching TRBD1 (5 bases). This CDR3 region has 16 residues. The V gene's germline CDR1 is SGDLS and CDR2 YYNGEE. Trimming pared 4 bases from V and 7 bases from J, leaving 21 bases between.

The CDR3, as DNA: TGTGCCAGCAGTCTTTTACCTACGAAGGACAGGGATCTGATTCTCGAGTGCACAGATACGCAGTATTTT. As protein: CASSLLPTKDRDLILECTDTQYF. V is TRBV2 and J is TRBJ2-3, with 8 bases fitting TRBD1. Germline V CDR1 and CDR2: SNHLY, FYNNEI. J lost 1 base, V lost 5 bases, and 29 bases had no gene match. CDR3 length: 23 residues.

Comments on this clonotype: This CDR3 is missing its conserved last phenylalanine or tryptophan, likely due to a read error. The rearrangement links TRBV15 to TRBJ2-7; D is possibly TRBD1 (5 bases). In germline, CDR1 is LNHNV, CDR2 YYDKDF (reference sequence). The CDR3 contains 12 residues. CDR3: CATGRVGYEQYL. For the CDR3, the DNA is TGTGCCACCGGCAGGGTTGGCTACGAGCAGTACCTC.

V usage is TRBV7-2 and J usage is TRBJ2-5; possibly TRBD1 for D (6 bases). The V gene lost 6 bases and the J gene lost 11 bases, with 25 bases spanning the gap. Per germline, CDR1 SGHTA and CDR2 FQGNSA. The CDR3 extends over 15 amino acids. CDR3 DNA sequence: TGTGCCAGCAGAACCAGGGGTGGCCCTGAGGGTGAGCAGTACTTC. It translates to CASRTRGGPEGEQYF.

V and J are TRBV6-1 and TRBJ2-5, with D possibly being TRBD2 (6 bases). The length of the CDR3 is 13 residues. V was trimmed by 1 base and J by 4 bases, leaving 7 bases between them. CDR1 and CDR2 from the germline V gene are MNHNS and SASEGT. CDR3 in DNA: TGTGCCAGCAGTGAAGTGGGGGGAGAGACCCAGTACTTC. This codes for CASSEVGGETQYF.

This clonotype was counted many times. V is TRBV5-1 and J is TRBJ2-5; D remains ambiguous. The CDR3 is 13 residues long. V was clipped by 5 bases and J by 1 base, with 9 bases between them. Looked up from germline, CDR1 is SGHRS and CDR2 is YFSETQ. The CDR3 DNA reads TGCGCCAGCAGAGTCCAGCCCCAAGAGACCCAGTACTTC. It specifies CASRVQPQETQYF.

This clonotype showed up just a few times. Relative to the germline gene, one junction end is altered; a read error may explain this. This chain joins TRBV7-3 and TRBJ2-1, with 7 positions matching TRBD2. CDR3 length equals 16 residues. The germline V gene encodes CDR1 SGHTA and CDR2 FQGTGA. The CDR3 is CASSSRAGSNEGEQSF. CDR3 nucleotides: TGTGCCAGCAGCTCCCGAGCGGGATCAAACGAGGGTGAGCAGTCCTTC.

The sample holds many counts of this clonotype. This chain connects TRBV7-2 to TRBJ2-5; 7 bases align to TRBD2. The CDR3 is 14 amino acids. The V segment lost 1 base and the J segment 4 bases; nucleotides outside the gene matches: 3. CDR1 SGHTA and CDR2 FQGNSA come from the germline V gene. CDR3 in DNA: TGTGCCAGCAGCTTAGGGACTAGTGGAGAGACCCAGTACTTC. It codes for CASSLGTSGETQYF. Full variable domain (missing parts from reference TRBV7-2 and TRBJ2-5): GAGVSQSPSNKVTEKGKDVELRCDPISGHTALYWYRQSLGQGLEFLIYFQGNSAPDKSGLPSDRFSAERTGGSVSTLTIQRTQQEDSAVYLCASSLGTSGETQYFGPGTRLLVL.

This clonotype was found a few times. A much more abundant neighbour one base away suggests this may be a read error. The chain combines TRBV20-1 with TRBJ2-1, with TRBD1 matching over 10 bases. Germline V CDR1 and CDR2: DFQATT, SNEGSKA (reference sequence). The V and J ends lost 3 bases and 9 bases, in that order; junction bases with no gene match: 8. The CDR3 loop spans 14 amino acids. The CDR3 DNA is TGCAGTGCTAGGTGGGACAGGGGATTAACTGAGCAGTTCTTC. This gives the protein CSARWDRGLTEQFF.

This clonotype was seen once. With a much larger clone just one base away, this may be a read error. The chain combines TRBV6-1 with TRBJ1-4; no clear D. The CDR3 loop spans 17 amino acids. The germline V gene has CDR1 MNHNS and CDR2 SASEGT. This CDR3 is CAGSEEGRPTTNEKLFF. The DNA for the CDR3 is TGTGCCGGCAGTGAAGAGGGCAGGCCGACAACTAATGAAAAACTGTTTTTT.

In regard to this clonotype: With a much larger clone just one base away, this may be a read error. This sequence joins TRBV6-6 and TRBJ2-7; possibly TRBD1 for D (5 bases). CDR3 size: 13 residues. V was pared by 5 bases and J by 7 bases, with 15 bases between. CDR1 is MNHNY and CDR2 is SVGAGI in the germline V gene (reference sequence). CDR3 DNA: TGTGCCAGCAGTCACGTGGGGCAGAGAGAGCAGTACTTC. Protein: CASSHVGQREQYF.

This clonotype was detected ten times or more. The chain combines TRBV2 with TRBJ2-2; the D is unclear. Germline V gives CDR1 SNHLY, CDR2 FYNNEI. The CDR3 length is 14 residues. Trimming removed 0 bases from V and 4 bases from J, with 6 bases in between. The CDR3 nucleotides are TGTGCCAGCAGTGAAGCGCGAACCACCGGGGAGCTGTTTTTT. This translates into CASSEARTTGELFF.

The chain links TRBV7-9 to TRBJ1-2, with 9 bases lining up with TRBD1. This CDR3 contains 12 residues. The germline CDR1 and CDR2 sequences are SEHNR and FQNEAQ (reference sequence). V was clipped by 5 bases and J by 8 bases; unmatched bases: 3. CDR3 loop: CASSRGQGGYTF. The CDR3 nucleotides read TGTGCCAGCAGCCGGGGACAGGGCGGCTACACCTTC.

This clonotype was observed at least ten times. CDR3: CAISEQRQETQYF. CDR3 in DNA: TGTGCCATCAGTGAGCAGCGACAAGAGACCCAGTACTTC. The chain carries TRBV10-3 and TRBJ2-5; no clear D gene. V lost 2 bases to trimming and J lost 2 bases, with 6 bases between them. This CDR3 is built from 13 residues. Germline-derived CDR1 and CDR2 are ENHRY and SYGVKD.

This clonotype was seen ten or more times. The gene calls are TRBV6-2 or TRBV6-3 and TRBJ2-2; the D is unclear. The CDR3 has 12 amino acids. In germline, CDR1 is MNHEY, CDR2 SVGEGT. V was clipped by 2 bases and J by 14 bases, with 12 bases between them. CDR3 DNA: TGTGCCAGCAGTTACCGCCACCCGGGCCTGTTTTTT. Its translation is CASSYRHPGLFF.

Concerning this clonotype: The junction departs from the called germline gene at one end, perhaps through a read error. The chain combines TRBV7-8 with TRBJ1-2; the D gene is possibly TRBD1 (5 bases). Germline CDR1 reads SGHVS; CDR2 reads FQNEAQ. CDR3 length equals 16 residues. The CDR3 nucleotides read TGTGCCAGCTCACCGCGCGGGGCAGGTCTTAACCATGGCTACACCTTC. It codes for CASSPRGAGLNHGYTF.

This clonotype has a single count. A much larger clone differs from this one at a single base, so this may be a read error. J is TRBJ1-5 and V is TRBV30, with 8 bases matching TRBD1. The CDR3 contains 13 residues. Germline assignment: CDR1 GTSNPN and CDR2 SVGIG (reference sequence). The CDR3 DNA is TGTGCCTGGTCGGGACAGGAAAATCAGCCCCAGCGTTTT. Protein: CAWSGQENQPQRF.

This clonotype has at least ten counts. V usage is TRBV29-1 and J usage is TRBJ2-7; TRBD2 might be the D (6 bases). The CDR3 has 12 amino acids. The V gene lost 4 bases and the J gene lost 3 bases, with 10 bases spanning the gap. Looked up from germline, CDR1 is SQVTM and CDR2 is ANQGSEA. This chain's CDR3 is CSVAQGLYEQYF. The CDR3 nucleotides read TGCAGCGTTGCGCAGGGACTCTACGAGCAGTACTTC.

The chain joins TRBV20-1 to TRBJ2-6; D is perhaps TRBD1 or TRBD2 (5 bases each). CDR1 is DFQATT, CDR2 SNEGSKA, per germline (reference sequence). The CDR3 is 15 residues long. The V end was cut by 5 bases, the J end by 2 bases, with 13 bases between. Written as DNA, the CDR3 is TGCAGTGCTGCGGATCAGGGACCTGGGGCCAACGTCCTGACTTTC. It is translated as CSAADQGPGANVLTF.

This clonotype was observed at least ten times. The rearrangement joins TRBV29-1 to TRBJ2-7; TRBD1 is a possible D gene (5 bases). Germline V gene sequence: CDR1 SQVTM, CDR2 ANQGSEA. This CDR3 is 12 amino acids long. V lost 7 bases to trimming and J lost 2 bases, with 12 bases between them. The CDR3 is CSAADSPYEQYF. The CDR3 coding sequence is TGCAGCGCCGCCGACAGTCCCTACGAGCAGTACTTC.

The genes are TRBV7-2 and TRBJ2-1; 7 nucleotides line up with TRBD2. The CDR3 is 15 residues long. The trim removed 0 bases at V and 6 bases at J, leaving 5 bases unmatched. Germline V gene lookup returns CDR1 SGHTA and CDR2 FQGNSA. CDR3 protein: CASSLAGGYLNEQFF. CDR3 DNA: TGTGCCAGCAGCTTAGCGGGAGGGTACCTCAATGAGCAGTTCTTC.

This clonotype was observed once. This chain connects TRBV25-1 to TRBJ2-7, with TRBD2 matching over 10 bases. Germline V gene lookup returns CDR1 MGHDK and CDR2 SYGVNS. J was trimmed by 5 bases and V by 4 bases; bases with no gene match: 8. The CDR3 has 15 amino acids. CDR3: CASSALSGRDHEQYF. The CDR3 DNA sequence: TGTGCCAGCAGTGCTCTGAGCGGGAGGGACCACGAGCAGTACTTC.

This clonotype has a count of ten or more. The genes are TRBV10-1 and TRBJ2-1; 8 nucleotides align to TRBD2. Germline trimming cut 4 bases from V and 5 bases from J; bases unmatched to any gene: 1. Germline V gene lookup returns CDR1 WNHNN and CDR2 SYGVQD (reference sequence). The length of the CDR3 is 13 residues. The CDR3 nucleotides read TGCGCCAGCAGTGTACTAGCGGACAATGAGCAGTTCTTC. Protein sequence: CASSVLADNEQFF.